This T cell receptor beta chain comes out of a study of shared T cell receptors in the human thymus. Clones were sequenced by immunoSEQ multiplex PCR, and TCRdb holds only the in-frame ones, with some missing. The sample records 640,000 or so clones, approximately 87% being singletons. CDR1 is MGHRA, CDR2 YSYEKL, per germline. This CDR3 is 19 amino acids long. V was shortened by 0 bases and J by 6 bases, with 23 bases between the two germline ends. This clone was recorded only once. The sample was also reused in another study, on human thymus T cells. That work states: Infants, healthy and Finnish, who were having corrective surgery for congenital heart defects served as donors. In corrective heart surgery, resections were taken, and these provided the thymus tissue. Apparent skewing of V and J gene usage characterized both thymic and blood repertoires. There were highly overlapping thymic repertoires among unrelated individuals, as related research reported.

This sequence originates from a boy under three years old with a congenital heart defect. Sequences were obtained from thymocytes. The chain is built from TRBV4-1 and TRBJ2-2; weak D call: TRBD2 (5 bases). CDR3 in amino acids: CASSQDRGSNGIPPGELFF. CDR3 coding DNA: TGCGCCAGCAGCCAAGATCGCGGTTCTAACGGGATCCCCCCCGGGGAGCTGTTTTTT.